The clone carrying this TCR beta chain was counted between two and nine times. Its cognate antigen is unknown. Treatment noted: roughly 10-day PBMC culture with coronavirus spike peptide pools or control peptides (ViraFEST assay). V was cut by 1 base and J by 13 bases, with 11 bases left in between. Germline CDR1 is SEHNR and CDR2 is FQNEAQ (reference sequence). The CDR3 runs to 12 residues. This record comes from a study of vaccination and CD4 T cells after COVID-19. Overall study: The authors used overlapping spike peptides from SARS-CoV-2, HCoV-NL63, HCoV-OC43 and HCoV-229E to stimulate cells.

With the Oncomine TCR Beta short-read assay, DNA from cultured CD4+ T cells was sequenced. From the PCR reads, TCRdb called clonotypes with MiXCR, one entry per CDR3 protein. This sample yields about 14,000 distinct CDR3 sequences, of which less than 65% are seen a single time; 8.5% to 12% belongs to the top ten. This specimen consisted of CD4+ T cells from blood, cultured in vitro, obtained before SARS-CoV-2 vaccination. This clonotype was sampled from a human donor who had recovered from COVID-19. The V gene is TRBV7-9, the J gene TRBJ1-3; D is undetermined. The CDR3 nucleotides are TGTGCCAGCAGCTTAGACGGTCTTACGATATATTTT. Protein: CASSLDGLTIYF.